This TCR beta chain appears in the sequencing data of a study of blood T cell repertoires in COVID-19 (TCRdb year 2020). For context, the study as a whole: Samples covering the acute and convalescent phases of COVID-19 were provided by collaborators in the United States, Italy and Spain. The repertoires were released in a freely available public database intended as a resource for research on the immune response to SARS-CoV-2. The material from the prospective study consisted of cDNA or gDNA derived from T cells, B-cell-depleted T cells, or PBMCs. Where available, HLA class I and class II types were taken from metadata supplied by the sample provider and were not determined by assay-based typing. Sample metadata almost always included a de-identified subject ID, COVID-19 status, age in years and sex. Deeply sampled blood TCRbeta repertoires from subjects exposed to, actively infected with, or recovered from COVID-19 were included in the dataset. The samples were drawn from two sources: the first 160 participants of the ongoing ImmuneRACE study, and 950 to 1,500 subjects contributed by 6 global collaborators. Overall study outcomes, separate from this receptor: Clinical and demographic metadata were provided uncurated, with the amount varying by source and participant.

Regarding this clone: The specificity of this receptor is unknown. Base qualities are not recorded, but no much larger clone differs from it by a single base.

The immunoSEQ Assay, a bias-controlled multiplex PCR, was used to amplify TCRbeta CDR3 regions from genomic DNA. Concerning the study's data processing: Within the assay, amplification of reference gene primers was used to estimate how many nucleated cells each sample contained. To quantify the absolute abundance of each unique TCRbeta CDR3 rearrangement, sequence reads were collapsed and filtered. For each sample, productive Simpson clonality was calculated as the square root of Simpson's diversity index across productive rearrangements. Held by TCRdb, this immuneACCESS table contains in-frame sequences only and omits some clones. Under half of the omission traces to an unresolved V gene where checked; the cause of the rest is unknown. The DNA gave D and trimming, while V, J and clone size come from that table. In this sample the table shows 33,000 or so clones, around 91% of which occur a single time. The top ten clonotypes cover roughly 1% of the sample.

Relative to germline, V is 6 bases shorter and J is 6 bases shorter, with 20 bases between their ends. Looking up the germline V gene yields CDR1 MNHEY and CDR2 SVGAGI. The CDR3 starts with the cysteine, ends with the phenylalanine, and has 15 residues. Solely the CDR3 DNA is kept, with 45 bases framed from the first base. The collaborating institutions used their own protocols to collect whole blood in K2EDTA tubes. For TCRbeta analysis, collaborator samples were shipped as frozen whole blood, as isolated PBMCs, or as DNA extracted from either sample type. The TCR sequence derives from a man aged 65-85 years with active or convalescent COVID-19. The chain is made from TRBV6-5 and TRBJ1-2; the D gene is not confidently resolved. Sequencing was carried out using peripheral blood. The sequenced DNA: TGTGCCAGCAGGTACACGAAGGGAGGGTTTAATGGCTACACCTTC. Its protein is CASRYTKGGFNGYTF.